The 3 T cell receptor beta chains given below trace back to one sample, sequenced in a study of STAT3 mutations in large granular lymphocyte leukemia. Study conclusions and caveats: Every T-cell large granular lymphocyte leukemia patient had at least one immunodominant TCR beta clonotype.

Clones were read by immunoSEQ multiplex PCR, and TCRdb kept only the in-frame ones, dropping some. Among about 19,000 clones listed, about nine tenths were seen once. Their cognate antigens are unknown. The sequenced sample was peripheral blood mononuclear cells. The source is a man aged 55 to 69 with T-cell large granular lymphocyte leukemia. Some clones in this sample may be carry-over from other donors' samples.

In DNA form, the CDR3 reads TGTGCCAGCAGCACGGGGACAGGGCGAGAGGAGACCCAGTACTTC. This sequence encodes CASSTGTGREETQYF. The J gene is TRBJ2-5, the V gene TRBV5-6; TRBD1 aligns across 9 bases. Germline values: CDR1 SGHDT, CDR2 YYEEEE. The V and J ends lost 4 bases and 5 bases, in that order; junction bases with no gene match: 9. The CDR3 contains 15 residues.

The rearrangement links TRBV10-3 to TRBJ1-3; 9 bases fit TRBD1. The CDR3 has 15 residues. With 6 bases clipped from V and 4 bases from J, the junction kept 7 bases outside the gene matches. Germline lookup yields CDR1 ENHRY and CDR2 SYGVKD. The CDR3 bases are TGTGCCATCAGCCAACCGGGACAGGGAGGAAACACCATATATTTT. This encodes CAISQPGQGGNTIYF.

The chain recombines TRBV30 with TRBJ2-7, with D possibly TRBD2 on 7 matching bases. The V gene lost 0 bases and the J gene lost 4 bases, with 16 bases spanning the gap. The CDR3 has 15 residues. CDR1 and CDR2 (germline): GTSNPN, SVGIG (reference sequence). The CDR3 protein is CAWSVGGALNYEQYF. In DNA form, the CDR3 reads TGTGCCTGGAGTGTAGGGGGGGCCCTTAATTACGAGCAGTACTTC.